The 10 T cell receptor beta chains below all came from one sample that was sequenced in a study of T cells expressing NK-cell markers. TCRdb reprocessed the 5' RACE reads; each CDR3 protein has one entry and no DNA is given. Its table records about 460,000 distinct CDR3 sequences. Sequencing was carried out using blood T cells: a sorted CD56 or NKG2C T cell subset, CD4+ or CD8+ T cells, or bulk PBMC T cells (not recorded which). The receptors derive from a woman aged 45-60 years in good health.

The rearrangement links TRBV24-1 to TRBJ1-2. Germline CDR1 is KGHDR and CDR2 is SFDVKD. The CDR3 is 11 amino acids. The CDR3 spells CATSEGSGYTF.

This chain joins TRBV24-1 and TRBJ2-5; TCRdb selects TRBD2, and the lack of DNA leaves this call unchecked. The CDR3 spans 13 residues. Germline-derived CDR1 and CDR2 are KGHDR and SFDVKD. The CDR3: CATSAGGEETQYF.

The chain joins TRBV5-5 to TRBJ2-7; TCRdb designates TRBD1, a call that cannot be tested without DNA. This CDR3 is built from 13 residues. Germline CDR1 is SGHKS and CDR2 is YYEKEE (reference sequence). The CDR3 protein is CASSLQGLREQYF.

The V and J genes are TRBV29-1 and TRBJ2-7; TCRdb's D call of TRBD2 is untestable without DNA. There are 13 residues in the CDR3. CDR1 is SQVTM, CDR2 ANQGSEA, per germline. The CDR3 spells CSVGSGSGYEQYF.

This chain uses TRBV11-2 with TRBJ1-3. Germline V gene lookup returns CDR1 SGHAT and CDR2 FQNNGV. The CDR3 length is 11 residues. CDR3 region: CASGIGNTIYF.

The gene calls are TRBV3-1 and TRBJ2-1. This CDR3 is 15 amino acids long. CDR1 is LGHDT, CDR2 YNNKEL, per germline (reference sequence). This CDR3 is CASSTRGTPYNEQFF.

V usage is TRBV29-1 and J usage is TRBJ2-1; the TRBD2 assignment by TCRdb is unverifiable without DNA. This CDR3 is built from 12 residues. Looked up from germline, CDR1 is SQVTM and CDR2 is ANQGSEA. The CDR3 spells CSVASGRHEQFF.

The rearrangement links TRBV12-3 or TRBV12-4 to TRBJ2-1; TCRdb's D call of TRBD2 is untestable without DNA. The CDR3 covers 15 residues. The CDR3 is CASSLGGMIYNEQFF.

The chain links TRBV4-2 to TRBJ2-1; TCRdb calls TRBD1, which cannot be checked without DNA. The CDR3 extends over 13 amino acids. Germline assignment: CDR1 LGHNA and CDR2 YNFKEQ. The CDR3 loop reads CASEQTWGGEQFF.

The CDR3 sequence: CASSLGQIETQYF. The genes are TRBV6-2 or TRBV6-3 and TRBJ2-5; with no DNA, the TCRdb D assignment of TRBD1 cannot be verified. From germline, CDR1 is MNHEY and CDR2 SVGEGT. The CDR3 length is 13 residues.